These 25 T cell receptor beta chains were all obtained from the same sample, sequenced in a study of glioma-infiltrating T cells after dendritic cell vaccination. This table comes from immunoSEQ multiplex PCR, and its TCRdb copy is limited to in-frame clones, with some not included. Seen here are more than 85,000 clones, over 75% observed once, and the top ten hold just under 3%. The source was blood, collected before dendritic cell vaccination. These receptors were obtained from a human donor with glioblastoma.

The chain couples TRBV30 to TRBJ2-1; possible D gene TRBD1, 5 bases. CDR1 is GTSNPN and CDR2 is SVGIG in the germline V gene (reference sequence). This CDR3 has 12 residues. V was clipped by 3 bases and J by 9 bases, with 12 bases between them. The CDR3 sequence: CAWSDSFREQFF. The CDR3 DNA reads TGTGCCTGGAGCGACAGTTTCCGTGAGCAGTTCTTC.

V is TRBV5-1 and J is TRBJ2-7; 11 bases fit TRBD2. Losses at the gene ends were 0 bases for V and 5 bases for J; bases not matched to a gene: 4. Germline V CDR1 and CDR2: SGHRS, YFSETQ. This CDR3 region has 15 residues. CDR3 loop: CASSLVAGGENEQYF. CDR3 in DNA: TGCGCCAGCAGCTTGGTAGCGGGAGGGGAAAACGAGCAGTACTTC.

The chain has TRBV5-4 and TRBJ2-1; perhaps TRBD2 as D (5 bases). Trimming removed 2 bases at V and 3 bases at J, with 15 bases between. Germline CDR1 reads SGHNT; CDR2 reads YYREEE (reference sequence). The CDR3 has 16 amino acids. As DNA, the CDR3 is TGTGCCAGCAGCTTTAGAGGGAGCCCTGACTACAATGAGCAGTTCTTC. Protein product: CASSFRGSPDYNEQFF.

By share, this clone ranks as medium-sized (0.01 to 0.1%). The chain has TRBV5-6 and TRBJ1-1; 8 nucleotides match TRBD1. V was clipped by 3 bases and J by 5 bases; unmatched bases: 9. Germline CDR1 reads SGHDT; CDR2 reads YYEEEE. This CDR3 has 15 amino acids. Here the CDR3 reads CASSYWTGLGTEAFF. The CDR3 DNA is TGTGCCAGCAGCTATTGGACAGGGCTGGGGACTGAAGCTTTCTTT.

The chain carries TRBV14 and TRBJ1-1, with D tentatively TRBD1 (6 bases). This CDR3 has 14 amino acids. Germline-derived CDR1 and CDR2 are SGHDN and FVKESK. Trimming cost V 2 bases and J 7 bases, with 14 bases left between them. The CDR3 DNA reads as TGTGCCAGCAGCCAATACAGGGAAGAGGGTGAAGCTTTCTTT. Encoded protein: CASSQYREEGEAFF.

V usage is TRBV29-1 and J usage is TRBJ2-7, with 9 nucleotides matching TRBD1. Trimming cost V 7 bases and J 2 bases; bases outside gene matches: 0. The CDR3 loop spans 11 amino acids. Germline assignment: CDR1 SQVTM and CDR2 ANQGSEA. CDR3 in amino acids: CSGTGAYEQYF. The DNA of the CDR3 is TGCAGCGGGACAGGGGCCTACGAGCAGTACTTC.

The chain employs TRBV9 and TRBJ2-5; 10 bases are shared with TRBD2. There are 16 residues in the CDR3. After removal of 0 bases from V and 1 base from J, the junction contained 3 bases not matched to a gene. Germline lookup yields CDR1 SGDLS and CDR2 YYNGEE. In DNA, the CDR3 is TGTGCCAGCAGCGTAGGGTCTAGCGGGGGCCAAGAGACCCAGTACTTC. Protein product: CASSVGSSGGQETQYF.

The V call is TRBV27, the J call TRBJ2-7; D not resolved. Germline values: CDR1 MNHEY, CDR2 SMNVEV (reference sequence). This CDR3 comprises 14 residues. V was pared by 5 bases and J by 0 bases, with 11 bases between. The CDR3 DNA is TGTGCCAGCAGTCCTGTACAGACCTCCTACGAGCAGTACTTC. Translating it yields CASSPVQTSYEQYF.

This clone was seen only once. Here the CDR3 reads CASQREGASNQPQHF. In DNA, the CDR3 is TGTGCCAGCCAACGAGAAGGGGCCAGCAATCAGCCCCAGCATTTT. The chain employs TRBV6-5 and TRBJ1-5, with D possibly matching TRBD1 (5 bases). This CDR3 has 15 residues. The germline V gene has CDR1 MNHEY and CDR2 SVGAGI. Deletions cut 8 bases from V and 1 base from J, with 15 bases between.

The table lists this clone with a count of one. CDR3 DNA sequence: TGTGCCAGCAACCTACAGGGCGAGAATTCACCCCTCCACTTT. As protein: CASNLQGENSPLHF. The V and J genes are TRBV6-5 and TRBJ1-6; tentatively, D is TRBD1 (6 bases). The CDR3 totals 14 residues. Germline loops: CDR1 MNHEY, CDR2 SVGAGI. V shed 7 bases and J shed 7 bases, with 14 bases lying between them.

This rearrangement joins TRBV5-1 to TRBJ1-2; perhaps TRBD1 as D (6 bases). Germline V lookup: CDR1 SGHRS, CDR2 YFSETQ. V was trimmed by 1 base and J by 7 bases, leaving 11 bases between them. The length of the CDR3 is 13 residues. The CDR3 here is CASSLNRATGYTF. The DNA of the CDR3 is TGCGCCAGCAGCTTGAACAGGGCTACTGGCTACACCTTC. Combining the CDR3 with reference TRBV5-1 and TRBJ1-2 gives the whole variable domain KAGVTQTPRYLIKTRGQQVTLSCSPISGHRSVSWYQQTPGQGLQFLFEYFSETQRNKGNFPGRFSGRQFSNSRSEMNVSTLELGDSALYLCASSLNRATGYTFGSGTRLTVV.

The chain combines TRBV20-1 with TRBJ1-1, with a tentative D call TRBD1 (5 bases). The CDR3 runs to 11 residues. Trimming left V 3 bases short and J 11 bases short, with 13 bases between. Germline V gene sequence: CDR1 DFQATT, CDR2 SNEGSKA (reference sequence). In DNA, the CDR3 is TGCAGTGCTAGCCGCCCAGGGTGGGCTTTCTTT. Translated: CSASRPGWAFF.

In nucleotides, the CDR3 is TGCGCCAGCAGCGGACAGGACCCGAACACTGAAGCTTTCTTT. As protein: CASSGQDPNTEAFF. The genes are TRBV5-1 and TRBJ1-1; 7 bases agree with TRBD1. Looked up from germline, CDR1 is SGHRS and CDR2 is YFSETQ. CDR3 length: 14 residues. V shed 4 bases and J 1 base; nucleotides not matched to a gene: 4.

This clone was seen once. The CDR3 coding sequence is TGTGCCAGCAGTCATCCGACAGCTAACTATGGCTACACCTTC. Its protein is CASSHPTANYGYTF. V gene TRBV6-5 combines with J gene TRBJ1-2; the D gene is possibly TRBD1 (5 bases). V lost 5 bases and J 0 bases, leaving 10 bases between the germline ends. This CDR3 has 14 amino acids. Germline assignment: CDR1 MNHEY and CDR2 SVGAGI.

The CDR3 coding sequence is TGTGCCAGTAGCGGGGACAGTCCTACACCCCTCCACTTT. This gives the protein CASSGDSPTPLHF. This rearrangement joins TRBV19 to TRBJ1-6, with 7 bases lining up with TRBD1. The CDR3 sequence is 13 residues long. Trimming at V came to 6 bases and at J to 11 bases, leaving 7 bases not matched to a gene. Looked up from germline, CDR1 is LNHDA and CDR2 is SQIVND (reference sequence).

The chain employs TRBV5-1 and TRBJ2-5; TRBD2 matches 10 bases. V lost 0 bases, J lost 4 bases, and 3 bases stayed unmatched. Germline-derived CDR1 and CDR2 are SGHRS and YFSETQ. The CDR3 spans 15 residues. CDR3 sequence reads: CASSLAPSGGETQYF. CDR3 nucleotide sequence: TGCGCCAGCAGCTTGGCCCCTAGCGGGGGAGAGACCCAGTACTTC.

A note on this clone: Relative to the germline gene, one junction end is altered; a read error may explain this. Other DNA sequences in this specimen translate into the identical CDR3. The chain links TRBV6-1 to TRBJ1-5; 12 bases are shared with TRBD1. The CDR3 loop spans 15 amino acids. Germline V gene lookup returns CDR1 MNHNS and CDR2 SASEGT. The CDR3 here is CASRSGQGAVQPQHF. The CDR3 bases are TGCGCCAGCAGGTCGGGACAGGGGGCGGTTCAGCCCCAGCATTTT.

J is TRBJ2-3 and V is TRBV7-3; 9 bases agree with TRBD2. Germline loops: CDR1 SGHTA, CDR2 FQGTGA. V lost 5 bases, J lost 3 bases, and 9 bases stayed unmatched. CDR3 size: 16 residues. CDR3 sequence (DNA): TGTGCCAGCAGCGTTTTAGCGGGAGTTGGTACAGATACGCAGTATTTT. Translating it yields CASSVLAGVGTDTQYF. Full variable domain (outside the CDR3, taken from reference TRBV7-3 and TRBJ2-3): GAGVSQTPSNKVTEKGKYVELRCDPISGHTALYWYRQSLGQGPEFLIYFQGTGAADDSGLPNDRFFAVRPEGSVSTLKIQRTERGDSAVYLCASSVLAGVGTDTQYFGPGTRLTVL.

The chain is built from TRBV5-1 and TRBJ2-3, with 12 bases aligning to TRBD2. The CDR3 is made up of 15 amino acids. V shed 3 bases, J shed 5 bases, and the junction held 4 bases outside the gene matches. CDR1 is SGHRS and CDR2 is YFSETQ in the germline V gene. CDR3 nucleotide sequence: TGCGCCAGCAGCTCCCGGACTAGCGGGGTAGATACGCAGTATTTT. It specifies CASSSRTSGVDTQYF.

The chain employs TRBV7-6 and TRBJ2-3; D unresolved. CDR3 length: 16 residues. V was pared by 5 bases and J by 4 bases, with 19 bases between. CDR1 and CDR2 (germline): SGHVS, FNYEAQ. The chain's CDR3 is CASSPTTRSGADTQYF. For the CDR3, the DNA is TGTGCCAGCAGCCCGACGACGCGGAGTGGTGCAGATACGCAGTATTTT.

CDR3 in DNA: TGTGCCAGCAGTCCGTCGAACACCGGGGAGCTGTTTTTT. Translation: CASSPSNTGELFF. The J gene is TRBJ2-2, the V gene TRBV6-5; no reliable D call. Germline loops: CDR1 MNHEY, CDR2 SVGAGI. The CDR3 runs 13 residues. The ends were cut back, 5 bases at V and 0 bases at J, with 4 bases in the middle.

This chain connects TRBV11-2 to TRBJ2-4; D perhaps matches TRBD1 (6 bases). V was shortened by 5 bases and J by 9 bases, with 14 bases between the two germline ends. Germline CDR1 is SGHAT and CDR2 is FQNNGV. The CDR3 has 13 residues. In DNA form, the CDR3 reads TGTGCCAGCAGCCAAGAAGTACAGGGCATTCAGTACTTC. It yields the protein CASSQEVQGIQYF.

The rearrangement uses TRBV30 and TRBJ2-1; 7 nucleotides agree with TRBD2. J was trimmed by 6 bases and V by 8 bases; bases with no gene match: 13. Germline V lookup: CDR1 GTSNPN, CDR2 SVGIG (reference sequence). CDR3 size: 14 residues. CDR3 in DNA: TGTGCCCATTTCAGCGGGAAGCCAGGCAATGAGCAGTTCTTC. Protein product: CAHFSGKPGNEQFF.

The chain recombines TRBV6-4 with TRBJ2-7; TRBD2 is a possible D gene (6 bases). Per the germline V gene, CDR1 is MRHNA and CDR2 is SNTAGT. This CDR3 spans 16 amino acids. V was clipped by 0 bases and J by 0 bases, with 12 bases between them. The CDR3 nucleotides are TGTGCCAGCAGTGACTCCGAGCGGGCCTTCTCCTACGAGCAGTACTTC. The encoded protein is CASSDSERAFSYEQYF.

The chain employs TRBV18 and TRBJ2-7; a weak D match, TRBD2 (5 bases). Trimming took off 4 bases at V and 2 bases at J, with 9 bases between the two ends. The CDR3 loop spans 13 amino acids. Looked up from germline, CDR1 is KGHSH and CDR2 is LQKENI. The CDR3, as DNA: TGTGCCAGCTCACTGAGCGGTACCTACGAGCAGTACTTC. Encoded protein: CASSLSGTYEQYF.